This TCR beta chain was captured in a study of CD8 T cells in ankylosing spondylitis. MiXCR, applied by TCRdb to the 5' RACE reads, yields one record per CDR3 protein. The repertoire consists of 200,000 to 250,000 distinct CDR3 sequences, with roughly 32% occurring once and the leading ten covering approximately 4%. This clonotype originated in a male donor with ankylosing spondylitis or in good health (not recorded which). Material for sequencing was blood, either unsorted or a sorted T cell fraction (not recorded which).

In DNA, the CDR3 is TGTGCCAGCCGTCCTACAGGGACTGGAAACACCATATATTTT. This translates into CASRPTGTGNTIYF. This chain connects TRBV12-3 or TRBV12-4 to TRBJ1-3, with D possibly being TRBD1 (6 bases). The CDR3 totals 14 residues. Trimming left V 8 bases short and J 2 bases short, with 13 bases between.